The rows below give T cell receptor beta chains drawn from one sample of a study of blood T cell repertoires in COVID-19. Generated by immunoSEQ multiplex PCR, the TCRdb table keeps only in-frame clones and is missing some. Here the sample spans approximately 56,000 clones, nearly 90% being singletons. The sample taken for sequencing was peripheral blood. These receptor sequences come from a woman aged 55-70 years with COVID-19, enrolled during active disease. The CDR3 runs from the conserved cysteine through the conserved F or W. The D gene is left open where the match is weak. Size is stated for part of the rows, as once, few or many counts, or as a class when the clone is expanded.

abundance	d_gene	v_gene	j_gene	CDR3nt	CDR3aa
-	TRBD1	TRBV2	TRBJ2-2	TGTGCCAGCAGTGTAGGACAGGGTGGCACCGGGGAGCTGTTTTTT	CASSVGQGGTGELFF
-	-	TRBV4-1	TRBJ2-2	TGCGCCAGCAGATCTACAGGGTTGGCCGGGGAGCTGTTTTTT	CASRSTGLAGELFF
-	-	TRBV2	TRBJ2-7	TGTGCCAGCAGCGGAGGATACTACGAGCAGTACTTC	CASSGGYYEQYF
-	-	TRBV7-2	TRBJ1-1	TGTGCCAGCAAAATTGGTGGCGGGGGGGACACTGAAGCTTTCTTT	CASKIGGGGDTEAFF
-	-	TRBV19	TRBJ1-1	TGTGCCTCCGGCGGGGGGGACACTGAAGCTTTCTTT	CASGGGDTEAFF
few	TRBD1	TRBV2	TRBJ1-2	TGTGCCAGTCTTTTTGATCAGGGGGTATATGGCTACACCTTC	CASLFDQGVYGYTF
-	-	TRBV27	TRBJ2-6	TGTGCCAGCACGTCACCTCATAACTTTTCTGGGGCCAACGTCCTGACTTTC	CASTSPHNFSGANVLTF
-	-	TRBV24-1	TRBJ1-1	TGTGCCACCAGTGATACGACAGGGAACACTGAAGCTTTCTTT	CATSDTTGNTEAFF
-	TRBD2	TRBV19	TRBJ2-2	TGTGCCAGTAGTTTCGCGATAGCGGGGGTGGTTGTTGGGGAGCTGTTTTTT	CASSFAIAGVVVGELFF
-	TRBD1	TRBV5-4	TRBJ2-6	TGTGCCAGCACCAGGACAGGGGGCTCCGGGGCCAACGTCCTGACTTTC	CASTRTGGSGANVLTF
-	TRBD1	TRBV4-3	TRBJ1-5	TGCGCCAGCAGCCAAGACAGGGACAGAACCAATCAGCCCCAGCATTTT	CASSQDRDRTNQPQHF
-	TRBD1	TRBV5-1	TRBJ2-7	TGCGCCAGCAGCTTGGACAGGGGTGGATTCTACGAGCAGTACTTC	CASSLDRGGFYEQYF
few	-	TRBV7-2	TRBJ1-1	TGTGCCAGCAGCCAAATTCAGGGTGGCAACACTGAAGCTTTCTTT	CASSQIQGGNTEAFF
-	-	TRBV25-1	TRBJ1-2	TGTGCCAGCACCCCGGGGGAGGGGCTTGGCTACACCTTC	CASTPGEGLGYTF
few	TRBD2	TRBV6-2/TRBV6-3	TRBJ2-1	TGTGCCAGCAGTAAGATCGGGACTAGCGGGGTGCGGAGCTCCTACAATGAGCAGTTCTTC	CASSKIGTSGVRSSYNEQFF
-	-	TRBV27	TRBJ2-6	TGTGCCAGCAGTTTAAGAGACAGTGTCTCTGGGGCCAACGTCCTGACTTTC	CASSLRDSVSGANVLTF
once	TRBD2	TRBV19	TRBJ2-7	TGTGCCAGTAGCGCCACTAGCGGGAGGCCCTACGAGCAGTACTTC	CASSATSGRPYEQYF
-	-	TRBV5-5	TRBJ1-2	TGTGCCAGCAGCTTCGACACGTCCCAGGGCTACACCTTC	CASSFDTSQGYTF
-	TRBD1	TRBV3-1/TRBV3-2	TRBJ2-7	TGTGCCAGCAGCCTACAGGGGCTGGGGGAGCAGTACTTC	CASSLQGLGEQYF
-	TRBD1	TRBV10-3	TRBJ1-1	TGTGCCATCAGTGAGTCCCTGGTCCGGACCGGGACAGGGGTCACTGAAGCTTTCTTT	CAISESLVRTGTGVTEAFF
-	TRBD1	TRBV7-9	TRBJ1-2	TGTGCCAGCAGCGTGACAGGGGGTAGCGGCTACACCTTC	CASSVTGGSGYTF
-	TRBD1	TRBV6-5	TRBJ2-7	TGTGCCAGCAGTTACTTAGACAGGGGAGCTCCCTACGAGCAGTACTTC	CASSYLDRGAPYEQYF
-	-	TRBV3-1/TRBV3-2	TRBJ2-3	TGTGCCAGCAGCCAAGAAGGAGGACTTTTCACAGATACGCAGTATTTT	CASSQEGGLFTDTQYF
-	-	TRBV4-1	TRBJ2-3	TGCGCCAGCAGCCAAGATTGGTCGCGTCCAGATACGCAGTATTTT	CASSQDWSRPDTQYF
-	TRBD1	TRBV7-9	TRBJ2-1	TGTGCCAGTAGCGTAGCCGGGACAGGGCCCTACAATGAGCAGTTCTTC	CASSVAGTGPYNEQFF
-	-	TRBV21-1	TRBJ1-1	-	CASSKMVWGVGTEAFF
few	TRBD2	TRBV10-2	TRBJ2-3	TGCGCCGCCAGGAGCGGGGGGGCCAAGTCGTATACGCAGTATTTT	CAARSGGAKSYTQYF
-	-	TRBV24-1	TRBJ1-5	TGTGCCACCGAGAGACAGCTTCCCAATCAGCCCCAGCATTTT	CATERQLPNQPQHF
-	-	TRBV7-9	TRBJ1-1	TGTGCCAGCAGCTTGAGAATGGACACTGAAGCTTTCTTT	CASSLRMDTEAFF
-	-	TRBV5-6	TRBJ2-7	TGTGCCAGCAGCTTGGATTCAGCCTACGAGCAGTACTTC	CASSLDSAYEQYF
-	-	TRBV6-2/TRBV6-3	TRBJ2-3	TGTGCCAGCAGTTACCCCATCGGGGGTACAGATACGCAGTATTTT	CASSYPIGGTDTQYF
-	TRBD1	TRBV7-9	TRBJ2-7	TGTGCCAGCAGCGCAGGGACAGGTACGACCTACGAGCAGTACTTC	CASSAGTGTTYEQYF
-	-	TRBV6-6	TRBJ1-6	TGTGCCAGCAGTTACTTGGGGAGCTCCTATAATTCACCCCTCCACTTT	CASSYLGSSYNSPLHF
-	-	TRBV30	TRBJ2-1	TGTGCCTGGCGGGGTTACAATGAGCAGTTCTTC	CAWRGYNEQFF
-	-	TRBV25-1	TRBJ1-6	TGTGCCAGCGGGACTACCGGGGGGAATTCACCCCTCCACTTT	CASGTTGGNSPLHF
few	-	TRBV28	TRBJ1-4	TGTGCCAGCAGTGGAGGGTTGTCTAATGAAAAACTGTTTTTT	CASSGGLSNEKLFF
-	-	TRBV5-1	TRBJ2-5	TGCGCCAGCAGCTCAGGGACTCTAGGGACCCAGTACTTC	CASSSGTLGTQYF
-	TRBD1	TRBV29-1	TRBJ2-2	TGCAGCGTTGAAGAGACTCTCGGACAGGGTAGGAGCACCGGGGAGCTGTTTTTT	CSVEETLGQGRSTGELFF
-	TRBD1	TRBV15	TRBJ1-2	TGTGCCACCAGCAGGGGGACAGGGGTTAACTATGGCTACACCTTC	CATSRGTGVNYGYTF
-	TRBD1	TRBV9	TRBJ2-1	TGTGCCAGCAGCGTAATAACAGGGGTACGTATCGATGAGCAGTTCTTC	CASSVITGVRIDEQFF
-	TRBD1	TRBV6-5	TRBJ1-1	TGTGCCAGCAGTTTTACCGGGACAGGGGTGACTGAAGCTTTCTTT	CASSFTGTGVTEAFF
-	TRBD1	TRBV19	TRBJ1-5	TGTGCCAGTAGCACGACAGGGGGTGGTCAGCCCCAGCATTTT	CASSTTGGGQPQHF
-	-	TRBV7-8	TRBJ1-5	TGTGCCAGCAGCTCTAACCCCACCAATCAGCCCCAGCATTTT	CASSSNPTNQPQHF
-	-	TRBV11-3	TRBJ2-7	TGTGCCAGCAGCTCAGGACTTTTGTACGAGCAGTACTTC	CASSSGLLYEQYF
-	TRBD2	TRBV3-1/TRBV3-2	TRBJ2-7	TGTGCCAGCAGCCTCCCCGGGGGGTACTACGAGCAGTACTTC	CASSLPGGYYEQYF
once	TRBD1	TRBV6-5	TRBJ2-7	TGTGCCAGCAGGAACACAGGGGGCCCGGCCTACGAGCAGTACTTC	CASRNTGGPAYEQYF
once	-	TRBV28	TRBJ1-1	TGTGCCAGCAGCGGACTGATGAACACTGAAGCTTTCTTT	CASSGLMNTEAFF
-	TRBD1	TRBV14	TRBJ2-1	TGTGCCAGCAGCCAAGATAGGGGGCTAAGACTGGATAATGAGCAGTTCTTC	CASSQDRGLRLDNEQFF